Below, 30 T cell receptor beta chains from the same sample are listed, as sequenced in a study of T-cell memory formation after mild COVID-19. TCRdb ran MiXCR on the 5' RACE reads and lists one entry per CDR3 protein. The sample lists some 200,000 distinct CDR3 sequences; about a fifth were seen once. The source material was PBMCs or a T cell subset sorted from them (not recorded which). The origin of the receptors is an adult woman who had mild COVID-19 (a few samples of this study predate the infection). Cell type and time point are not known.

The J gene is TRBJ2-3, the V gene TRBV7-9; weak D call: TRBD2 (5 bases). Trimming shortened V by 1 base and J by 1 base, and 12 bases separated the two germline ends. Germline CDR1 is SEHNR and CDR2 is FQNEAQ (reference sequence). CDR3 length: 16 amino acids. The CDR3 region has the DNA TGTGCCAGCAGCTTAGGCCTTAGCGACCGCACAGATACGCAGTATTTT. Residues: CASSLGLSDRTDTQYF.

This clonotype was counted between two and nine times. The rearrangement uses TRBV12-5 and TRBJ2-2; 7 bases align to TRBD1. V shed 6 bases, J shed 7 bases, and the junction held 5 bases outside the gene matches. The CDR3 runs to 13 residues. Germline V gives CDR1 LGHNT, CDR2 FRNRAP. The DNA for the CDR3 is TGTGCTAGTGGCCAGACAGGGAGCGGGGAGCTGTTTTTT. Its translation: CASGQTGSGELFF.

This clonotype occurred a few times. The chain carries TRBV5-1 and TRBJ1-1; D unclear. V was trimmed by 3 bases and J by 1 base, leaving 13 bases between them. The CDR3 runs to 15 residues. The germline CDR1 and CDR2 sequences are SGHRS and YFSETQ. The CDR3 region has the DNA TGCGCCAGCAGCTCATCCACCATGAGGAACACTGAAGCTTTCTTT. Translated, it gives CASSSSTMRNTEAFF.

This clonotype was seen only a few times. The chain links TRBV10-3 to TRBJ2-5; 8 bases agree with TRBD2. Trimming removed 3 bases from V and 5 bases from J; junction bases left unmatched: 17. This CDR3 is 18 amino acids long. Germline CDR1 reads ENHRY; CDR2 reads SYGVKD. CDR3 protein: CAISDTAGEGGVGETQYF. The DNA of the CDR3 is TGTGCCATCAGTGACACAGCGGGGGAGGGTGGTGTTGGTGAGACCCAGTACTTC.

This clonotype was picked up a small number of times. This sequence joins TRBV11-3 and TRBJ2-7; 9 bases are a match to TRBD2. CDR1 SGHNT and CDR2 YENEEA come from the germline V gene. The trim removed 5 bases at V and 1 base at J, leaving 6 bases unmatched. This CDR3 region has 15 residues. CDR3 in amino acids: CASSPPTSGSYEQYF. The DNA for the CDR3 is TGTGCCAGCAGCCCCCCGACTAGCGGTTCCTACGAGCAGTACTTC.

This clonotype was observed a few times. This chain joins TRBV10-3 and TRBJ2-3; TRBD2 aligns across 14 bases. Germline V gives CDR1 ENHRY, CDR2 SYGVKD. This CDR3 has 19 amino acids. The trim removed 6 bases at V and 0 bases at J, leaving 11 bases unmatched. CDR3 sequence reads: CAISHTGLAGVGSTDTQYF. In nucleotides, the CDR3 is TGTGCCATCAGCCACACGGGACTAGCGGGGGTGGGAAGCACAGATACGCAGTATTTT.

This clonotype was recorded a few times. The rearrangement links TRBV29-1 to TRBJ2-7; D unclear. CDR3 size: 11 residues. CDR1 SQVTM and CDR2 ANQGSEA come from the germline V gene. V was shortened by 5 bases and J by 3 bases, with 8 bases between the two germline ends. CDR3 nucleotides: TGCAGCGTTATGGAAGTCTACGAGCAGTACTTC. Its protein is CSVMEVYEQYF.

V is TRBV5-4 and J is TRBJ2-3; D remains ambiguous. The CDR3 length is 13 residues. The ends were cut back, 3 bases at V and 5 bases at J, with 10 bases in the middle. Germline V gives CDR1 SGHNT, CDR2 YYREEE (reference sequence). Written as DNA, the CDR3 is TGTGCCAGCAGCTCCCGCCTCGAAGATACGCAGTATTTT. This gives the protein CASSSRLEDTQYF.

This chain's CDR3 is CASSLYRGAPNNEQFF. The CDR3 coding sequence is TGTGCCAGCAGCTTATACAGGGGGGCTCCTAACAATGAGCAGTTCTTC. The rearrangement uses TRBV11-2 and TRBJ2-1; TRBD1 matches 8 bases. CDR1 is SGHAT, CDR2 FQNNGV, per germline. The J segment lost 5 bases and the V segment lost 2 bases, leaving 8 bases of the junction unmatched. The CDR3 is 16 residues long.

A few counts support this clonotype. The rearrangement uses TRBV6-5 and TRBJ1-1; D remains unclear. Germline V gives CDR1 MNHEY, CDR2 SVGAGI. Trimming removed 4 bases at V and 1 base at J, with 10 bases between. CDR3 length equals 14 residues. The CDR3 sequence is CASSSQQKNTEAFF. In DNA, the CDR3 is TGTGCCAGCAGTTCCCAACAGAAGAACACTGAAGCTTTCTTT.

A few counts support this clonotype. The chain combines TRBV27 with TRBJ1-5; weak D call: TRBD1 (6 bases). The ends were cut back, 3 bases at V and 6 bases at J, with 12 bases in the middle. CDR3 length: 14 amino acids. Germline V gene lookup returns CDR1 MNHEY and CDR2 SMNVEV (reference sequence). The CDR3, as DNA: TGTGCCAGCAGTTTTGGGGGCGCCGCTCAGCCCCAGCATTTT. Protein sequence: CASSFGGAAQPQHF.

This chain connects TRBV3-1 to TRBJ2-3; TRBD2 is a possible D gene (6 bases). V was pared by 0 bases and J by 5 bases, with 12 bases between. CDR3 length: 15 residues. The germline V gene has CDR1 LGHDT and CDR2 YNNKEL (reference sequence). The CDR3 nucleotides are TGTGCCAGCAGCCAAGATCTTGGGGGAGGAGATACGCAGTATTTT. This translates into CASSQDLGGGDTQYF.

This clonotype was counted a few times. Here the CDR3 reads CASSAPEAGGSTDTQYF. CDR3 coding DNA: TGTGCCAGCAGCGCCCCAGAGGCGGGAGGGAGCACAGATACGCAGTATTTT. The rearrangement uses TRBV7-8 and TRBJ2-3; 9 bases agree with TRBD2. CDR3 length: 17 amino acids. CDR1 is SGHVS and CDR2 is FQNEAQ in the germline V gene. V gave up 5 bases and J gave up 0 bases; unmatched junction bases: 9.

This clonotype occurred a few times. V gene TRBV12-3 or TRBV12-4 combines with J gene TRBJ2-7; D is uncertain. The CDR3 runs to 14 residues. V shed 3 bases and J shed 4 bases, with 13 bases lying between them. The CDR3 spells CASSLSRSGYEQYF. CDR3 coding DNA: TGTGCCAGCAGTTTGTCCAGGTCCGGTTACGAGCAGTACTTC.

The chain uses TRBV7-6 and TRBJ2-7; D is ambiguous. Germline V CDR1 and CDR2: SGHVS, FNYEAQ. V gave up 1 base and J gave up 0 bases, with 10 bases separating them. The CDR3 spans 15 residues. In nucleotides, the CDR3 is TGTGCCAGCAGCTTAGGTGGCAGTAGCTCCTACGAGCAGTACTTC. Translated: CASSLGGSSSYEQYF.

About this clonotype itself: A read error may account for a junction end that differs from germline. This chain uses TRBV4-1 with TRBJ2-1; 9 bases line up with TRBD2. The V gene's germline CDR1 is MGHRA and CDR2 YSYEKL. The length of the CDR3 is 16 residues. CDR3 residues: CASSHLTSGIDNEPFF. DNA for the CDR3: TGCGCCAGCAGCCACCTGACTAGCGGAATAGACAATGAGCCGTTCTTC.

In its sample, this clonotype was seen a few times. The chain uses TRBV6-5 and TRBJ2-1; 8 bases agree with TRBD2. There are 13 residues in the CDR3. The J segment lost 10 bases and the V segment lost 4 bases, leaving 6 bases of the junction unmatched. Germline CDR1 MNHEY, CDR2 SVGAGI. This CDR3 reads CASSSSGSEEQFF. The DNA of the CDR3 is TGTGCCAGCAGTTCAAGCGGGAGTGAAGAGCAGTTCTTC.

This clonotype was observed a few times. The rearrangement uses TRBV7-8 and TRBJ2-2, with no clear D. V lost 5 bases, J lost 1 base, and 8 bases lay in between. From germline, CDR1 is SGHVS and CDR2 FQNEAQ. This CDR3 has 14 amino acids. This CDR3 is CASSNRVNTGELFF. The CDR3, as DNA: TGTGCCAGCAGCAACCGAGTGAACACCGGGGAGCTGTTTTTT. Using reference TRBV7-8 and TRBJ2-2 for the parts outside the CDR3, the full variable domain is GAGVSQSPRYKVAKRGQDVALRCDPISGHVSLFWYQQALGQGPEFLTYFQNEAQLDKSGLPSDRFFAERPEGSVSTLKIQRTQQEDSAVYLCASSNRVNTGELFFGEGSRLTVL.

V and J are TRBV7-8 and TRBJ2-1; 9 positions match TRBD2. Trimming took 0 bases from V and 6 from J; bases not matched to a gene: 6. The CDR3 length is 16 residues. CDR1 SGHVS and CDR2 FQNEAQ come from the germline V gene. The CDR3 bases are TGTGCCAGCAGCTTAGCGCTAGTAGCGGGAGCCAATGAGCAGTTCTTC. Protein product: CASSLALVAGANEQFF.

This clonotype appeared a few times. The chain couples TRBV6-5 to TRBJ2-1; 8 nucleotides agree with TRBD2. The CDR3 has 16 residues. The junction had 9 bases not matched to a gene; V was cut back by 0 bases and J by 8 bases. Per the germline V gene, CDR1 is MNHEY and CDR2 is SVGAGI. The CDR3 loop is CASSYSAGEGSYEQFF. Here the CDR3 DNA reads TGTGCCAGCAGTTACTCAGCGGGAGAGGGTTCGTATGAGCAGTTCTTC.

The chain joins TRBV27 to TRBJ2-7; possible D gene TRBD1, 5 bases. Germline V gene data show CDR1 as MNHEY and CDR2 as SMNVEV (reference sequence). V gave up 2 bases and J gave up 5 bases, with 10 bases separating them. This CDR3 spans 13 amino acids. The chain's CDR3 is CASSLARAHEQYF. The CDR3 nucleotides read TGTGCCAGCAGTTTAGCCAGGGCCCACGAGCAGTACTTC.

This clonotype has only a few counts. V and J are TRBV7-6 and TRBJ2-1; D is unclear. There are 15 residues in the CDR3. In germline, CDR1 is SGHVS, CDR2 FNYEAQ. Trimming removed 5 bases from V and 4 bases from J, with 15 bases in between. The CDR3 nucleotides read TGTGCCAGCAGCACGGCGATCGCTGGGTACAATGAGCAGTTCTTC. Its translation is CASSTAIAGYNEQFF.

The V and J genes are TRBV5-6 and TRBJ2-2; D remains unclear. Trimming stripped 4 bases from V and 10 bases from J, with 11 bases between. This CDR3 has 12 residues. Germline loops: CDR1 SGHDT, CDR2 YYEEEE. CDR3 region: CASSLLELELFF. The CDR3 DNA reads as TGTGCCAGCAGCCTCCTAGAGCTGGAGCTGTTTTTT.

CDR3 coding DNA: TGCGCCAGCAGCCAAGATGGGGACAGGGGAAGAAACACCATATATTTT. Translated, it gives CASSQDGDRGRNTIYF. The chain links TRBV4-1 to TRBJ1-3; TRBD1 matches at 10 bases. The length of the CDR3 is 16 residues. Germline CDR1 MGHRA, CDR2 YSYEKL. V was clipped by 0 bases and J by 5 bases; unmatched bases: 4.

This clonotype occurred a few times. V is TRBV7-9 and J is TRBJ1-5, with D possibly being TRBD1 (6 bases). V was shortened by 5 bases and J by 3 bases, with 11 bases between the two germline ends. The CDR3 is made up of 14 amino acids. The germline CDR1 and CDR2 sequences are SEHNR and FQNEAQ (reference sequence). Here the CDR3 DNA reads TGTGCCAGCAGCCTCGGACAGCTCAATCAGCCCCAGCATTTT. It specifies CASSLGQLNQPQHF.

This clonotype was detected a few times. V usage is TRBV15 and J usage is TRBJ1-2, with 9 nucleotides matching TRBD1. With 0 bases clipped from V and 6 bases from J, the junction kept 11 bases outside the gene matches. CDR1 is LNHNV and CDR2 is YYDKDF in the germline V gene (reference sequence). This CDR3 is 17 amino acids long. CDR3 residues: CATSRDLGTGGADGYTF. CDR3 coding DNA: TGTGCCACCAGCAGAGATCTGGGCACAGGGGGCGCGGATGGCTACACCTTC.

The CDR3: CASSGTLRTEAFF. The CDR3 DNA reads TGTGCCAGCAGCGGGACCCTAAGGACTGAAGCTTTCTTT. This chain connects TRBV6-5 to TRBJ1-1; perhaps TRBD1 as D (5 bases). The germline gives CDR1 MNHEY, CDR2 SVGAGI. With 6 bases removed from V and 5 bases from J, the gap between germline ends came to 13 bases. There are 13 residues in the CDR3.

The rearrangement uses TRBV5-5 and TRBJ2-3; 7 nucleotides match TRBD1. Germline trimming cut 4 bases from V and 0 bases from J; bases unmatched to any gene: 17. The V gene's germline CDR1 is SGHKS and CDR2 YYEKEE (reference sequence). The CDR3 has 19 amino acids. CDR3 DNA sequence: TGTGCCAGCAGCCCCGGTCGGGACAGCTCCTACACTAGCACAGATACGCAGTATTTT. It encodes CASSPGRDSSYTSTDTQYF.

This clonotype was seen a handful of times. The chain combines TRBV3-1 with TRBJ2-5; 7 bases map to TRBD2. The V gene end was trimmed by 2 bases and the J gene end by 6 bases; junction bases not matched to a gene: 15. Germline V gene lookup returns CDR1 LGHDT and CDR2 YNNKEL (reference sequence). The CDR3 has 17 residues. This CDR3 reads CASSQREARGPPKTQYF. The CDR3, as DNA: TGTGCCAGCAGCCAACGGGAGGCGCGGGGCCCGCCGAAGACCCAGTACTTC.

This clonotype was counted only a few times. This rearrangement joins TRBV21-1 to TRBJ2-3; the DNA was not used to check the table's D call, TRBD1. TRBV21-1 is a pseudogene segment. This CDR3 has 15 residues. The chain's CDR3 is CASSTRDRDTDTQYF. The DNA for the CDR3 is TGTGCCAGCAGCACACGGGACAGGGACACAGATACGCAGTATTTT.